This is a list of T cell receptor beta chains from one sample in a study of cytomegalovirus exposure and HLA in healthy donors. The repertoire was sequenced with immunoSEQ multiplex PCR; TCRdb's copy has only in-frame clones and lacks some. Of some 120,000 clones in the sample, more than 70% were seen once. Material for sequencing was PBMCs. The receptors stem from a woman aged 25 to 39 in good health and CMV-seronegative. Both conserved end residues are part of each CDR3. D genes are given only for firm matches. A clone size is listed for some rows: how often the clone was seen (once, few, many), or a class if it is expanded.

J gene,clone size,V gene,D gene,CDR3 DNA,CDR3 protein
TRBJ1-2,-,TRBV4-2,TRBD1,TGTGCCAGCAGCCAAGGGGGGGTAGGAGGGACAGCCTATGGCTACACCTTC,CASSQGGVGGTAYGYTF
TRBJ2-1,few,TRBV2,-,TGTGCCAGCAGTTGGCTGGGGGGCAATGAGCAGTTCTTC,CASSWLGGNEQFF
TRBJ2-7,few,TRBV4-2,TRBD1,TGTGCCAGCAGCCAAGATCCTCCCGGGACAGGGTCGTACGAGCAGTACTTC,CASSQDPPGTGSYEQYF
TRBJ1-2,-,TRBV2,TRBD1,TGTGCCAGCAGGTGGCCCCCGGGACAGTTCCTCGGCTACACCTTC,CASRWPPGQFLGYTF
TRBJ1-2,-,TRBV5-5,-,TGTGCCAGCAGTACAGGGATCAACTATGGCTACACCTTC,CASSTGINYGYTF
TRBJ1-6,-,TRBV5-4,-,TGTGCCAGCAGCTTGGGTTGGGGGCGCGATAATTCACCCCTCCACTTT,CASSLGWGRDNSPLHF
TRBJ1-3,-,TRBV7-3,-,TGTGCCAGCAGCTTATCGACAGCTTCTGGAAACACCATATATTTT,CASSLSTASGNTIYF
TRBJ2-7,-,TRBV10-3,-,TGTGCCAACGCAGGGGACCCCTACGAGCAGTACTTC,CANAGDPYEQYF
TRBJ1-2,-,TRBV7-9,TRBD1,TGTGCCAGCAGCGCCTCGGGACAGGGGATCTCTGGCTACACCTTC,CASSASGQGISGYTF
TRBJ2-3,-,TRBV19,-,TGTGCCAGTAAAGGGGGAGGCACAGATACGCAGTATTTT,CASKGGGTDTQYF
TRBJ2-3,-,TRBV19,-,TGTGCCAGTAGTATCGTAGGCCCACCCGGAGCAGATACGCAGTATTTT,CASSIVGPPGADTQYF
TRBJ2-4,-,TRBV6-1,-,TGTGCCAGCAGTGAATGGGGCAGGGGTTCCACCCTAGCCAAAAACATTCAGTACTTC,CASSEWGRGSTLAKNIQYF
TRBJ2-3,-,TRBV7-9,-,TGTGCCAGCAGCAAGAGCTTAGATACGCAGTATTTT,CASSKSLDTQYF
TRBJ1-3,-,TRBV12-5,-,TGTGCTAGTGGTTTGGTAGGGGGTCGAGGAAACACCATATATTTT,CASGLVGGRGNTIYF
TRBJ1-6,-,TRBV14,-,TGTGCCAGCAGCCAACGCGGCGACAAGGGGACACCCCTCCACTTT,CASSQRGDKGTPLHF
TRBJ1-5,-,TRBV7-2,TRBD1,TGTGCCAGCAGTTTAGACAGGGCCTTCAATCAGCCCCAGCATTTT,CASSLDRAFNQPQHF
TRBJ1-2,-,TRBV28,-,TGTGCCAGCAGTTTAGGGGGTGTATCGGGGGACTATGGCTACACCTTC,CASSLGGVSGDYGYTF
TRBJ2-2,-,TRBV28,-,TGTGCCATCGCCAACCAGGGAAGGACCGGGGAGCTGTTTTTT,CAIANQGRTGELFF
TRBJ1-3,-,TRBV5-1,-,TGCGCCAGCAGCTTGGAGACAGGCAGCTCTGGAAACACCATATATTTT,CASSLETGSSGNTIYF
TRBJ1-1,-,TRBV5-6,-,TGTGCCAGCAGCGACCAGGGGATAGGACCGGACACTGAAGCTTTCTTT,CASSDQGIGPDTEAFF
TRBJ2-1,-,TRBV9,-,TGTGCCAGCAGCGAACAGCCAAGCTCCTACAATGAGCAGTTCTTC,CASSEQPSSYNEQFF
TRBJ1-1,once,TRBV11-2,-,TGTGCCAGCAGCTTAGGCGGGGCAGGCGAAGCTTTCTTT,CASSLGGAGEAFF
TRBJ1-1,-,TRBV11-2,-,TGTGCCAGCAGCCCGCCCGGGGGGAGGTACACTGAAGCTTTCTTT,CASSPPGGRYTEAFF
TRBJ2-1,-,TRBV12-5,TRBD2,TGTGCTAGTGGTTTGACTAGCGGGACCACCTCCTACAATGAGCAGTTCTTC,CASGLTSGTTSYNEQFF
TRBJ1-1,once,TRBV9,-,TGTGCCAGCAGCGTAGCGACCGCCGGGACAACAGCTTTCTTT,CASSVATAGTTAFF
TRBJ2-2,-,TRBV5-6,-,TGTGCCAGCAGCCTACCAGGGCTTCCCGGGGAGCTGTTTTTT,CASSLPGLPGELFF
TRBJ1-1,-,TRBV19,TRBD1,TGTGCCAGTAATAGGGACAGTGAAGCTTTCTTT,CASNRDSEAFF
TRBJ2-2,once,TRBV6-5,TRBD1,TGTGCCAGCAGTTACACGACAGGGCTTCCCGAGCTGTTTTTT,CASSYTTGLPELFF
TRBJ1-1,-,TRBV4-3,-,TGCGCCAGCAGCCCAAGGACAGCGTCGAACACTGAAGCTTTCTTT,CASSPRTASNTEAFF
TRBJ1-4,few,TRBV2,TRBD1,TGTGCCAGCAGCACCAGGGACAGCGAAAAACTGTTTTTT,CASSTRDSEKLFF
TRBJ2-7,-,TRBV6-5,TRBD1,TGTGCCAGCAGTCCCGGGACAGGGGGGACCTACGAGCAGTACTTC,CASSPGTGGTYEQYF
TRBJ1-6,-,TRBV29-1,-,TGCAGCGTGAACTCAGGGGCCGGATCACCCCTCCACTTT,CSVNSGAGSPLHF
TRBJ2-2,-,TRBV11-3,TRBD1,TGTGCCAGCAGCGTCAGTGGGACAGGGGGCACCGGGGAGCTGTTTTTT,CASSVSGTGGTGELFF
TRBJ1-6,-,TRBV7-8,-,TGTGCCAGCACCCCGGGACAAACCTATAATTCACCCCTCCACTTT,CASTPGQTYNSPLHF
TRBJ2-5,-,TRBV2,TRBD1,TGTGCCAGCAGTGAAAGGACAGGGGGTCGAGAGACCCAGTACTTC,CASSERTGGRETQYF
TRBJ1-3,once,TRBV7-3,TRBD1,TGTGCCAGCAGCTCGGGACAGGGGGGCGGAAACACCATATATTTT,CASSSGQGGGNTIYF
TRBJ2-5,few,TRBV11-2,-,TGTGCCAGCAGCTCGAACCGGGCCAGCGGCCGTGGATGGGCCCAGTACTTC,CASSSNRASGRGWAQYF
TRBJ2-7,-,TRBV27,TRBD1,TGTGCCAGCAGTTTATCGCGGACAGGTTCCTACGAGCAGTACTTC,CASSLSRTGSYEQYF
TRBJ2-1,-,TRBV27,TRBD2,TGTGCCAGCAGTTTCCTACCGGGACTAGCGGGTCTTGAGCAGTTCTTC,CASSFLPGLAGLEQFF
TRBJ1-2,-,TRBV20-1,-,TGCAGTGCTAGTTATGGTGCGGGCTACACCTTC,CSASYGAGYTF
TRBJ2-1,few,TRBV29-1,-,TGCAGCGTTGAAGGTTGGGGGGGGCCAAACAATGAGCAGTTCTTC,CSVEGWGGPNNEQFF
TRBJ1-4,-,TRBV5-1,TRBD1,TGCGCCAGCAGCGTGACAGGGACTGCAACTAATGAAAAACTGTTTTTT,CASSVTGTATNEKLFF
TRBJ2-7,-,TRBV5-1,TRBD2,TGCGCCAGCAGCTTGGAGGGAGGGCCATTCGGCGAGCAGTACTTC,CASSLEGGPFGEQYF
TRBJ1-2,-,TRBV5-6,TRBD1,TGTGCCAGCAGCTCGGACAGGGGACCTATCTATGGCTACACCTTC,CASSSDRGPIYGYTF
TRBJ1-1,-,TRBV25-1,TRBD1,TGTGCCAGCAGTGAATTGGGACAGAAAAGGGTCACTGAAGCTTTCTTT,CASSELGQKRVTEAFF
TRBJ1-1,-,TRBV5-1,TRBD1,TGCGCCAGCAGCTTGGCCGGGACAGGGACCCCTGGCACTGAAGCTTTCTTT,CASSLAGTGTPGTEAFF
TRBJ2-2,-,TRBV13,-,TGTGCCAGCAGCCCGGGGGGGCAGGGGGGCACCGGGGAGCTGTTTTTT,CASSPGGQGGTGELFF
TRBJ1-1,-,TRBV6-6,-,TGTGCCAGCAGTTGGTGGTCGGACACTGAAGCTTTCTTT,CASSWWSDTEAFF
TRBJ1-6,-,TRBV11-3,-,TGTGCCAGCAGCTTAGCTGAGCGGTCACCCCTCCACTTT,CASSLAERSPLHF
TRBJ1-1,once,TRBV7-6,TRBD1,TGTGCCAGCAGCGCCTTGACAGGGGGGGACACTGAAGCTTTCTTT,CASSALTGGDTEAFF